Each of the 2 T cell receptor beta chains below was sequenced from the same sample in a study of blood T cell repertoires in COVID-19. The repertoire was sequenced with immunoSEQ multiplex PCR; TCRdb's copy has only in-frame clones and lacks some. The table lists fewer than 250,000 clones, around four fifths of them singletons, with approximately 2.9% in the top ten. Sequencing input: peripheral blood. The receptor source for this set is a man aged 45-65 years with active or convalescent COVID-19.

This clone was counted between two and nine times. The rearrangement links TRBV18 to TRBJ2-3; D not resolved. CDR3 length equals 15 residues. Germline V gene lookup returns CDR1 KGHSH and CDR2 LQKENI. V dropped 6 bases and J dropped 0 bases, with 13 bases sitting between them. The CDR3 protein is CASSLRSLSTDTQYF. The CDR3 DNA is TGTGCCAGCTCGCTCCGGTCGCTTAGCACAGATACGCAGTATTTT.

The chain is built from TRBV28 and TRBJ1-1; perhaps TRBD1 as D (5 bases). The V and J ends lost 7 bases and 1 base respectively, with 10 bases between them. CDR3 length equals 13 residues. Germline values: CDR1 MDHEN, CDR2 SYDVKM. The CDR3 bases are TGTGCCAGCATCACGACAGCGAACACTGAAGCTTTCTTT. Protein product: CASITTANTEAFF.